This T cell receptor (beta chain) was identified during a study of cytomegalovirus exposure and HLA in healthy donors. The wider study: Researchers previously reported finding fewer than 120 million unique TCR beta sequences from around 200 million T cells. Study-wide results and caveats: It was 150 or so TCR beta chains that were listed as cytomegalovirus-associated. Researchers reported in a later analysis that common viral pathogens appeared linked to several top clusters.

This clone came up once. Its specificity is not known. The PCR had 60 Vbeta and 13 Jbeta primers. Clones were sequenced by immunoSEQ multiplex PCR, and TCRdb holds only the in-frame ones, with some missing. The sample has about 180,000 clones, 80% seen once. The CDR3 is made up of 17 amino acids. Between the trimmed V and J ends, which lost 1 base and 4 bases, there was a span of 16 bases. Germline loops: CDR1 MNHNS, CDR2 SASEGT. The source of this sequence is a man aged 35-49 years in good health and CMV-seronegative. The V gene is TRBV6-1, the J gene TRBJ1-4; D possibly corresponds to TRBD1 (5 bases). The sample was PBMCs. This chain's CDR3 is CASSEEGFSLYNEKLFF. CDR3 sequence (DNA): TGTGCCAGCAGTGAAGAGGGGTTCTCACTTTATAATGAAAAACTGTTTTTT.